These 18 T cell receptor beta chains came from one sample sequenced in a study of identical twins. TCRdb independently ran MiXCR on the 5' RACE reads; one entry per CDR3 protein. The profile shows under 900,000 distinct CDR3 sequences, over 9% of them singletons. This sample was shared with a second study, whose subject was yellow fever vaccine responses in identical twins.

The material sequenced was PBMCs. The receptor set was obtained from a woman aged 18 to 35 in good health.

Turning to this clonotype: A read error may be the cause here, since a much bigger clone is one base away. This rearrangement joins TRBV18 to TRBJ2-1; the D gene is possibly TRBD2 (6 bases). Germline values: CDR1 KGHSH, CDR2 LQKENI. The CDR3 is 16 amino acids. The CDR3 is CASSPAHLATYDEQFF. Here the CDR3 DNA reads TGTGCCAGCTCACCCGCGCACCTAGCGACCTACGATGAGCAGTTCTTC.

CDR3 in amino acids: CASSEDSYGYTF. Here the CDR3 DNA reads TGTGCCAGCAGTGAGGACAGCTATGGCTACACCTTC. The chain is built from TRBV12-3 or TRBV12-4 and TRBJ1-2, with D possibly TRBD1 on 6 matching bases. The germline V and J ends were trimmed by 5 bases and 4 bases, with 8 bases remaining between them. The CDR3 consists of 12 residues.

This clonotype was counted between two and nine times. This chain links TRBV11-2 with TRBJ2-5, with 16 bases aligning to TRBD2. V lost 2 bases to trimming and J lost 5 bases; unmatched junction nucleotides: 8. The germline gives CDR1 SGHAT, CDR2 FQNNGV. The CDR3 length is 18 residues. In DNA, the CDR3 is TGTGCCAGCAGCTTATTATCGGGACTAGCGGGGGGGCAGGAGACCCAGTACTTC. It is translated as CASSLLSGLAGGQETQYF.

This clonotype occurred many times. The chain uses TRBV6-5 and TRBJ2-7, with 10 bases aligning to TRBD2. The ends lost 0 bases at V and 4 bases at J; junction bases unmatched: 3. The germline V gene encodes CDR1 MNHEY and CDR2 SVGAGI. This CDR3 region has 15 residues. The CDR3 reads CASSYSLAGTYEQYF. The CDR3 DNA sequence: TGTGCCAGCAGTTACTCACTAGCGGGAACGTACGAGCAGTACTTC.

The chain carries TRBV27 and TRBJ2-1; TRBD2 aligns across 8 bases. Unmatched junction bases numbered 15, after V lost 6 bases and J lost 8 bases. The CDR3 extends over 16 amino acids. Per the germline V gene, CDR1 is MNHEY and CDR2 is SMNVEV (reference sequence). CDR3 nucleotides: TGTGCCAGCAGCCCTCAGAGCGGGGGTAGTTTCGATGAGCAGTTCTTC. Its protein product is CASSPQSGGSFDEQFF.

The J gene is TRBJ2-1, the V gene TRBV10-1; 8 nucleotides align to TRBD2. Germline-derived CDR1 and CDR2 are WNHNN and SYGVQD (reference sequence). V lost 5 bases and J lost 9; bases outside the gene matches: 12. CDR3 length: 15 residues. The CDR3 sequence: CASSQHSGAHLEQFF. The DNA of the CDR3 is TGCGCCAGCAGTCAACATAGCGGGGCCCACCTTGAGCAGTTCTTC.

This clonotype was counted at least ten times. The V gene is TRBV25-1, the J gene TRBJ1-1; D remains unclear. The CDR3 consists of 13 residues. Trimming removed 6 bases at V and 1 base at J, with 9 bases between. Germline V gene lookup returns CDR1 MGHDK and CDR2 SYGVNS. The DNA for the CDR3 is TGTGCCAGCAGCCCGGGTAAGAACACTGAAGCTTTCTTT. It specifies CASSPGKNTEAFF.

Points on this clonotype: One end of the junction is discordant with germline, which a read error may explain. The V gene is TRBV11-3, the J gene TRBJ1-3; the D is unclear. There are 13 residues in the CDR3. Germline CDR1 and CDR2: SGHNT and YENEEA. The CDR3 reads CASSLVGGNTIHF. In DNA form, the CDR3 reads TGTGCCAGCAGCTTAGTCGGTGGAAACACCATACATTTT.

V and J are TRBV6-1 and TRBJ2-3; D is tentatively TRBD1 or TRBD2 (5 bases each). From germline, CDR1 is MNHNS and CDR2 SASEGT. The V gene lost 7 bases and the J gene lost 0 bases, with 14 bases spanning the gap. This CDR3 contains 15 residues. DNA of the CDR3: TGTGCCAGCACCCTCGGGGCGCTTAGCACAGATACGCAGTATTTT. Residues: CASTLGALSTDTQYF.

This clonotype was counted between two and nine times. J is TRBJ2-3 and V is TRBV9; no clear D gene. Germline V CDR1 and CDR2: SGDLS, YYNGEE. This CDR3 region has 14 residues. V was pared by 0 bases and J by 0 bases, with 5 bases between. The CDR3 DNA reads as TGTGCCAGCAGCGTAGCTCTAAGCACAGATACGCAGTATTTT. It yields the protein CASSVALSTDTQYF.

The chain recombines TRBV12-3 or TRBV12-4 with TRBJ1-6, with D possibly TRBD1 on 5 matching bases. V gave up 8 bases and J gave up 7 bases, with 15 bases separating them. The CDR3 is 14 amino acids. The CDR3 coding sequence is TGTGCCAGCGGGTTCAAAGGGACGAATTCACCCCTCCACTTT. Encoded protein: CASGFKGTNSPLHF.

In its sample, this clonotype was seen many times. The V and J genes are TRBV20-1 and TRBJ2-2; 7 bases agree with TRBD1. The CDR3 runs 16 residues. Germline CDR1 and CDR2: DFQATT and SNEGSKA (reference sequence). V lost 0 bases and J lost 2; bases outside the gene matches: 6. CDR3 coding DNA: TGCAGTGCTAGAGATCTTGGGACAGTAAACACCGGGGAGCTGTTTTTT. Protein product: CSARDLGTVNTGELFF.

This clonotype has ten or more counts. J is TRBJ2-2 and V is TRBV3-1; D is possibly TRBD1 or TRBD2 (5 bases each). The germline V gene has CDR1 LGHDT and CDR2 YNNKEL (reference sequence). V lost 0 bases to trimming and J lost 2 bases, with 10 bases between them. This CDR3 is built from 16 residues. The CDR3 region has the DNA TGTGCCAGCAGCCAAGATACAGGACTTAACACCGGGGAGCTGTTTTTT. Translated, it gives CASSQDTGLNTGELFF. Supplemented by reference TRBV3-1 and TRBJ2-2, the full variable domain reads DTAVSQTPKYLVTQMGNDKSIKCEQNLGHDTMYWYKQDSKKFLKIMFSYNNKELIINETVPNRFSPKSPDKAHLNLHINSLELGDSAVYFCASSQDTGLNTGELFFGEGSRLTVL.

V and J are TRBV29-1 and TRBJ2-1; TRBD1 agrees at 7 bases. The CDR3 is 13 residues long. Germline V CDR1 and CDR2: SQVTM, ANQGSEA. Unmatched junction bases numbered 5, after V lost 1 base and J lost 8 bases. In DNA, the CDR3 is TGCAGCGTTGAAGGAAGGGGGCCCGATGAGCAGTTCTTC. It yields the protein CSVEGRGPDEQFF.

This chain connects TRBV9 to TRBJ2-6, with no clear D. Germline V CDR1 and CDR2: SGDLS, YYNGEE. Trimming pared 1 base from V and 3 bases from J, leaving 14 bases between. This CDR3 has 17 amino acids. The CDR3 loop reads CASSVYGASGGANVLTF. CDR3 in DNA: TGTGCCAGCAGCGTATACGGCGCTTCGGGTGGGGCCAACGTCCTGACTTTC.

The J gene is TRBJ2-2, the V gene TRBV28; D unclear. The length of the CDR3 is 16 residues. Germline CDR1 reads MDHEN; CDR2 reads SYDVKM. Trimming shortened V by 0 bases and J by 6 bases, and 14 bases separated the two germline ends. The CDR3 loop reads CASSLWFQNGPGELFF. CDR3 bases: TGTGCCAGCAGTTTATGGTTTCAGAATGGTCCCGGGGAGCTGTTTTTT.

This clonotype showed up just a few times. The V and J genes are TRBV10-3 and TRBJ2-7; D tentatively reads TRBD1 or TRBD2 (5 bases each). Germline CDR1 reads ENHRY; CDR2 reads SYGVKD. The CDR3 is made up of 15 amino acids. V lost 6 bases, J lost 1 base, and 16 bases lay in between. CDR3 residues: CAIRGRSLGSYEQYF. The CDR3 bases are TGTGCCATCAGGGGACGCAGCCTGGGTTCCTACGAGCAGTACTTC.

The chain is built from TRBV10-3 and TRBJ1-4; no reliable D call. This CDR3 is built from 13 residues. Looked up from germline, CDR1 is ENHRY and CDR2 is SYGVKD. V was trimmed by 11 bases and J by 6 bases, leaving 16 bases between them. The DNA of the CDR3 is TGTGCCGTCGGGGTAGGGCTAGATGAAAAACTGTTTTTT. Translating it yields CAVGVGLDEKLFF.